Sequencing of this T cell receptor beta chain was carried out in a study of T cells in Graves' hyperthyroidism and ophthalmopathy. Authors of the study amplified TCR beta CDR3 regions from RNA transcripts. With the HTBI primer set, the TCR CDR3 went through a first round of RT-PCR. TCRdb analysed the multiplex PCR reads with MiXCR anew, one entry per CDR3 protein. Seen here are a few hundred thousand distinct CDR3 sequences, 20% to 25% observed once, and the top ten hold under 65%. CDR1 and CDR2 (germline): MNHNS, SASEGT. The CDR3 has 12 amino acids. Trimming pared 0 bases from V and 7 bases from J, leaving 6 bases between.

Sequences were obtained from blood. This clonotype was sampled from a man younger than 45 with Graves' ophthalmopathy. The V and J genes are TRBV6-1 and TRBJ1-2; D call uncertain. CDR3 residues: CASSEAKPGYTF. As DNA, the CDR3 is TGTGCCAGCAGTGAAGCGAAACCTGGCTACACCTTC.